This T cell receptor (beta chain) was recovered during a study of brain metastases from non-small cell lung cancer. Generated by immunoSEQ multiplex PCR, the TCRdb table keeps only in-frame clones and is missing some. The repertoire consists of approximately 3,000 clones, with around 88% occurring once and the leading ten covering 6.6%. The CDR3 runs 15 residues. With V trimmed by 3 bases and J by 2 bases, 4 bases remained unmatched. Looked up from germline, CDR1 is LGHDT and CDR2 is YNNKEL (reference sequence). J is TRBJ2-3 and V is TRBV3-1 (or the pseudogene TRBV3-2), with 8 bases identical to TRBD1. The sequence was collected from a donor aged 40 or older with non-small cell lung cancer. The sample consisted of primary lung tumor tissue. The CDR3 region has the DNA TGTGCCAGCAGCCAGAGACAGGGGCTCACAGATACGCAGTATTTT. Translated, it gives CASSQRQGLTDTQYF.